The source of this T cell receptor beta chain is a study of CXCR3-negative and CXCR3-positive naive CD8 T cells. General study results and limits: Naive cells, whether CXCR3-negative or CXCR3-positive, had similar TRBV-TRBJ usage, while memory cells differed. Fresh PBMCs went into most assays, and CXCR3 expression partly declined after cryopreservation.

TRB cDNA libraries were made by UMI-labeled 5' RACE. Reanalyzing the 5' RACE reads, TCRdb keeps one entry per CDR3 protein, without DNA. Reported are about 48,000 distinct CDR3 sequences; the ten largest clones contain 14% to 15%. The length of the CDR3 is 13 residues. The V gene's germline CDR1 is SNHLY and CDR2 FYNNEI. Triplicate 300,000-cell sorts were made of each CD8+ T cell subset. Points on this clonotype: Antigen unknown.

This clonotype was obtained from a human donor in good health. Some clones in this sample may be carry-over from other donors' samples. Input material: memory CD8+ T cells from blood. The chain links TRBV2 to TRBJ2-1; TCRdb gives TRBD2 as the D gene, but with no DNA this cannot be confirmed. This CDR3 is CASLAAGNNEQFF.